This T cell receptor (beta chain) was recovered during a study of neurological immune-mediated disorders. This clonotype was seen at least ten times. TCRdb passed the 5' RACE reads through MiXCR, listing each CDR3 protein once. The sample includes about 66,000 distinct CDR3 sequences, 3.4% of them seen just once. Germline loops: CDR1 SEHNR, CDR2 FQNEAQ (reference sequence). This CDR3 comprises 13 residues. V shed 5 bases and J 2 bases; nucleotides not matched to a gene: 2. The rearrangement joins TRBV7-9 to TRBJ1-2, with 7 bases identical to TRBD1. Input material: PBMCs. The sequence derives from a man aged 35 to 55 with multiple sclerosis. CDR3 amino acids: CASSTTGNYGYTF. The CDR3 DNA sequence: TGTGCCAGCAGCACGACAGGGAACTATGGCTACACCTTC.